The next 24 T cell receptor beta chains were all read from a single sample in a study of blood T cell repertoires in COVID-19. The assay was immunoSEQ multiplex PCR, and TCRdb's table has in-frame clones only and misses some. The sample contains some 200,000 clones, 75% to 85% of which appear only once. Material for sequencing was peripheral blood. These receptors came from a woman in her 70s with COVID-19, enrolled during active disease.

In its sample, this clone was seen once. This rearrangement joins TRBV7-3 to TRBJ1-1; unclear D gene. There are 13 residues in the CDR3. V lost 5 bases, J lost 1 base, and 8 bases lay in between. The germline gives CDR1 SGHTA, CDR2 FQGTGA. The CDR3 DNA reads TGTGCCAGCAGCCCCGACACGAACACTGAAGCTTTCTTT. Translated, it gives CASSPDTNTEAFF.

This clone showed up many times. Other DNA variants within this sample encode the same CDR3. The rearrangement joins TRBV6-2 or TRBV6-3 to TRBJ1-1, with D perhaps TRBD1 (5 bases). Deletions cut 2 bases from V and 10 bases from J, with 8 bases between. The germline V gene encodes CDR1 MNHEY and CDR2 SVGEGT. The CDR3 has 11 residues. The CDR3 bases are TGTGCCAGCAGTTACCAGGGCGCAGCTTTCTTT. Protein product: CASSYQGAAFF.

The genes are TRBV7-9 and TRBJ1-1; the match to TRBD1 covers 8 bases. The CDR3 consists of 15 residues. Unmatched junction bases numbered 6, after V lost 3 bases and J lost 3 bases. CDR1 is SEHNR and CDR2 is FQNEAQ in the germline V gene (reference sequence). The CDR3 region is CASSLETGVYTEAFF. The CDR3 nucleotides are TGTGCCAGCAGCTTGGAGACAGGGGTGTACACTGAAGCTTTCTTT.

V usage is TRBV11-1 and J usage is TRBJ2-1; D is unclear. Trimming took off 3 bases at V and 7 bases at J, with 16 bases between the two ends. This CDR3 has 15 residues. Germline V lookup: CDR1 SGHAT, CDR2 FQDESV (reference sequence). This chain's CDR3 is CASSLWLGRSNEQFF. The CDR3 DNA reads as TGTGCCAGCAGCTTGTGGCTAGGAAGGTCGAATGAGCAGTTCTTC.

This chain joins TRBV4-3 and TRBJ1-4, with 7 bases identical to TRBD1. Germline CDR1 is LGHNA and CDR2 is YSLEER. CDR3 length: 15 residues. Losses at the gene ends were 4 bases for V and 5 bases for J; bases not matched to a gene: 7. CDR3 protein: CASSPLGTENEKLFF. In DNA form, the CDR3 reads TGCGCCAGCAGCCCCCTAGGGACAGAGAATGAAAAACTGTTTTTT.

This chain links TRBV9 with TRBJ1-3, with unresolved D. CDR1 is SGDLS, CDR2 YYNGEE, per germline. V shed 0 bases and J shed 8 bases, with 6 bases lying between them. CDR3 length equals 12 residues. CDR3 coding DNA: TGTGCCAGCAGCGTAGATTTAGACACCATATATTTT. This encodes CASSVDLDTIYF.

The chain employs TRBV24-1 and TRBJ1-5; 7 nucleotides line up with TRBD1. Germline trimming cut 3 bases from V and 11 bases from J; bases unmatched to any gene: 12. This CDR3 is 15 amino acids long. The germline V gene encodes CDR1 KGHDR and CDR2 SFDVKD. The chain's CDR3 is CATSDPTFSGTAQHF. The CDR3 region has the DNA TGTGCCACCAGTGATCCGACATTCTCGGGGACAGCCCAGCATTTT.

This sequence joins TRBV7-9 and TRBJ1-2; D is undetermined. V was shortened by 3 bases and J by 5 bases, with 10 bases between the two germline ends. Germline V CDR1 and CDR2: SEHNR, FQNEAQ (reference sequence). CDR3 length: 13 residues. The CDR3 loop reads CASSLRRFYGYTF. The CDR3 region has the DNA TGTGCCAGCAGCTTGAGGAGGTTTTATGGCTACACCTTC.

CDR3 sequence reads: CASSISTGVPYEQYF. CDR3 sequence (DNA): TGTGCCAGTAGTATATCGACAGGAGTCCCCTACGAGCAGTACTTC. J is TRBJ2-7 and V is TRBV19; possible D gene TRBD1, 6 bases. The CDR3 contains 15 residues. Trimming pared 2 bases from V and 2 bases from J, leaving 13 bases between. Per the germline V gene, CDR1 is LNHDA and CDR2 is SQIVND (reference sequence). Drawing the rest from reference TRBV19 and TRBJ2-7, the complete variable domain is DGGITQSPKYLFRKEGQNVTLSCEQNLNHDAMYWYRQDPGQGLRLIYYSQIVNDFQKGDIAEGYSVSREKKESFPLTVTSAQKNPTAFYLCASSISTGVPYEQYFGPGTRLTVT.

The V gene is TRBV7-9, the J gene TRBJ2-1, with TRBD2 matching over 7 bases. The J segment lost 6 bases and the V segment lost 1 base, leaving 0 bases of the junction unmatched. Germline CDR1 reads SEHNR; CDR2 reads FQNEAQ (reference sequence). CDR3 size: 13 residues. CDR3 nucleotide sequence: TGTGCCAGCAGCTTAGGACTAGCCAATGAGCAGTTCTTC. It encodes CASSLGLANEQFF. Full variable domain (rest looked up from reference TRBV7-9 and TRBJ2-1): DTGVSQNPRHKITKRGQNVTFRCDPISEHNRLYWYRQTLGQGPEFLTYFQNEAQLEKSRLLSDRFSAERPKGSFSTLEIQRTEQGDSAMYLCASSLGLANEQFFGPGTRLTVL.

This chain joins TRBV19 and TRBJ2-6; TRBD1 matches 9 bases. V was clipped by 10 bases and J by 1 base; unmatched bases: 5. Per germline, CDR1 LNHDA and CDR2 SQIVND (reference sequence). The CDR3 consists of 15 residues. The CDR3 spells CATGTGRSGANVLTF. CDR3 sequence (DNA): TGTGCCACCGGGACAGGGCGATCTGGGGCCAACGTCCTGACTTTC.

This clone was found once. The CDR3 DNA reads as TGTGCCAGCAGTGCGGACAGGGAATATGGCTACACCTTC. It codes for CASSADREYGYTF. The chain couples TRBV2 to TRBJ1-2; 8 positions agree with TRBD1. V was pared by 4 bases and J by 5 bases, with 3 bases of the junction left unmatched. This CDR3 has 13 residues. Germline V lookup: CDR1 SNHLY, CDR2 FYNNEI.

The rearrangement uses TRBV19 and TRBJ2-5; D is perhaps TRBD1 (6 bases). From germline, CDR1 is LNHDA and CDR2 SQIVND (reference sequence). CDR3 length: 14 residues. V lost 0 bases and J lost 9, with 14 bases in between. The CDR3 reads CASSIDARGNAQYF. Written as DNA, the CDR3 is TGTGCCAGTAGTATAGATGCCAGGGGAAATGCCCAGTACTTC.

The rearrangement uses TRBV21-1 and TRBJ2-1; the DNA was not compared with TRBD2, the D call given in the table. TRBV21-1 is a documented pseudogene. The CDR3 is 12 residues long. CDR3 nucleotides: TGTGCCAGCAGCAAATGGGGACTCTGGGAGTTCTTC. This gives the protein CASSKWGLWEFF.

The chain recombines TRBV18 with TRBJ1-4; tentatively, D is TRBD1 (6 bases). Germline V gene sequence: CDR1 KGHSH, CDR2 LQKENI. V shed 4 bases and J shed 5 bases, with 14 bases lying between them. CDR3 length: 15 amino acids. CDR3 amino acids: CASSLGGQINEKLFF. CDR3 nucleotides: TGTGCCAGCTCACTGGGCGGACAGATAAATGAAAAACTGTTTTTT.

The V call is TRBV5-1, the J call TRBJ2-7; TRBD1 matches 7 bases. Germline CDR1 is SGHRS and CDR2 is YFSETQ. Unmatched junction bases numbered 9, after V lost 0 bases and J lost 6 bases. CDR3 length equals 15 residues. The CDR3 DNA follows: TGCGCCAGCAGCTTGGAAGGGACAGTCTTTGGCGAGCAGTACTTC. Amino acids: CASSLEGTVFGEQYF. The full variable domain, with the rest looked up from reference TRBV5-1 and TRBJ2-7, is KAGVTQTPRYLIKTRGQQVTLSCSPISGHRSVSWYQQTPGQGLQFLFEYFSETQRNKGNFPGRFSGRQFSNSRSEMNVSTLELGDSALYLCASSLEGTVFGEQYFGPGTRLTVT.

The rearrangement uses TRBV4-3 and TRBJ1-2; tentative D call: TRBD1 (6 bases). Germline CDR1 reads LGHNA; CDR2 reads YSLEER. Deletions cut 5 bases from V and 4 bases from J, with 14 bases between. CDR3 size: 14 residues. Here the CDR3 DNA reads TGCGCCAGCAGCTTCAGGGGCAGACCCTATGGCTACACCTTC. The encoded protein is CASSFRGRPYGYTF.

This chain joins TRBV7-2 and TRBJ1-6, with 7 bases aligning to TRBD1. Germline CDR1 reads SGHTA; CDR2 reads FQGNSA. Trimming took 5 bases from V and 15 from J; bases not matched to a gene: 19. CDR3 length: 16 residues. Written as DNA, the CDR3 is TGTGCCAGCAGCCCAGGTGGGACAGTCCGGGGTGTGGTCCTCCACTTT. Amino acids: CASSPGGTVRGVVLHF.

This clone came up once. V usage is TRBV7-2 and J usage is TRBJ2-3; the D gene is possibly TRBD2 (6 bases). This CDR3 contains 14 residues. CDR1 is SGHTA and CDR2 is FQGNSA in the germline V gene. Trimming took off 4 bases at V and 3 bases at J, with 11 bases between the two ends. The CDR3 is CASSSGAGTDTQYF. CDR3 bases: TGTGCCAGCAGCTCCGGGGCGGGGACAGATACGCAGTATTTT.

V is TRBV7-2 and J is TRBJ1-1; 8 nucleotides align to TRBD1. J was trimmed by 6 bases and V by 2 bases; bases with no gene match: 5. Germline V lookup: CDR1 SGHTA, CDR2 FQGNSA. The CDR3 loop spans 14 amino acids. Here the CDR3 DNA reads TGTGCCAGCAGCTTATCGACAGGGGTCCCTGAAGCTTTCTTT. Amino acid sequence: CASSLSTGVPEAFF.

The chain links TRBV19 to TRBJ1-5; D is uncertain. Germline V CDR1 and CDR2: LNHDA, SQIVND (reference sequence). This CDR3 has 13 amino acids. V was trimmed by 5 bases and J by 5 bases, leaving 10 bases between them. This CDR3 reads CASSASRDQPQHF. As DNA, the CDR3 is TGTGCCAGTAGTGCCTCGCGGGATCAGCCCCAGCATTTT.

This clone was detected only once. The chain recombines TRBV18 with TRBJ2-3, with a weak D call TRBD2 (7 bases). Trimming took off 3 bases at V and 3 bases at J, with 16 bases between the two ends. The germline gives CDR1 KGHSH, CDR2 LQKENI. The CDR3 is 16 residues long. CDR3 amino acids: CASSPGGGEATDTQYF. CDR3 nucleotides: TGTGCCAGCTCACCCGGAGGGGGGGAGGCGACAGATACGCAGTATTTT. Based on the CDR3 plus reference TRBV18 and TRBJ2-3, the full variable domain is NAGVMQNPRHLVRRRGQEARLRCSPMKGHSHVYWYRQLPEEGLKFMVYLQKENIIDESGMPKERFSAEFPKEGPSILRIQQVVRGDSAAYFCASSPGGGEATDTQYFGPGTRLTVL.

J is TRBJ2-5 and V is TRBV11-2, with 9 bases matching TRBD1. In germline, CDR1 is SGHAT, CDR2 FQNNGV. The trim removed 2 bases at V and 5 bases at J, leaving 6 bases unmatched. The CDR3 sequence is 15 residues long. The CDR3 reads CASSLIDRGYETQYF. The CDR3 DNA reads TGTGCCAGCAGCTTAATAGACAGGGGGTACGAGACCCAGTACTTC.

The count of this clone is one. V and J are TRBV6-5 and TRBJ1-4; 7 bases agree with TRBD1. The CDR3 is made up of 14 amino acids. The germline CDR1 and CDR2 sequences are MNHEY and SVGAGI. V lost 8 bases, J lost 4 bases, and 7 bases stayed unmatched. CDR3 sequence (DNA): TGTGCCAGCTCTCCCGACAGGGTTAATGAAAAACTGTTTTTT. Translated, it gives CASSPDRVNEKLFF.